This entry describes one TCR beta chain. Its antigen is not identified. Relative to the germline gene, one junction end is altered; a read error may explain this. Germline V lookup: CDR1 MNHEY, CDR2 SVGEGT. The CDR3 totals 16 residues. The sample comes from a study of T cell repertoires in cytomegalovirus infection. Findings and caveats of the study: The study found HLA-C-restricted CMV-specific TCR beta clonotypes dominating the ex vivo response. Of the TCR beta families, the public ones yielded a cumulative frequency that identified carriers of CMV plus the relevant HLA.

TCRdb reanalysed the reads using MiXCR and keeps one entry per CDR3 protein. The sample yields approximately 730,000 distinct CDR3 sequences, around 32% seen once. The chain employs TRBV6-2 or TRBV6-3 and TRBJ2-7; D is possibly TRBD2 (6 bases). The source is a human donor in good health (CMV status not recorded). Some clones in this sample may be carry-over from other donors' samples. Sample: cultured PBMCs, taken from culture after CMV antigen stimulation. This CDR3 is CARSSLTRRAHYEQYF. The CDR3 region has the DNA TGTGCCAGAAGTTCACTGACCAGGAGGGCACACTACGAGCAGTACTTC.